The rows below give T cell receptor beta chains drawn from one sample of a study of metastatic and nonmetastatic thyroid tumors. TCRdb reprocessed the PCR reads using MiXCR. The sample lists 6,500 to 8,000 clones, around 26% seen once, with less than 45% in the top ten. Sequencing was done on a sample of tumor tissue. These receptors were obtained from a male donor with papillary thyroid cancer or a benign thyroid nodule (not recorded which). Some clones in this sample may be carry-over from other donors' samples. Each CDR3 is given with its conserved first and last residue. A D gene is named only where the DNA matches it firmly. Where a row states a size, it is once, few, many or the class of an expanded clone; other rows omit it.

d_call j_call v_call clone_size cdr3_aa cdr3_nt
- TRBJ2-6 TRBV6-5 large CASSYSEESGANVLTF TGTGCCAGCAGTTACTCTGAAGAGTCTGGGGCCAACGTCCTGACTTTC
- TRBJ2-3 TRBV20-1 few CSARDHGGTDTQYF TGCAGTGCTAGAGATCACGGGGGTACAGATACGCAGTATTTT
TRBD2 TRBJ2-2 TRBV7-2 medium-sized CASSFKGRDTGELFF TGTGCCAGCAGCTTTAAGGGGAGGGACACCGGGGAGCTGTTTTTT
TRBD1 TRBJ2-2 TRBV20-1 many CSARGPGQSNTGELFF TGCAGTGCTAGAGGACCGGGACAGAGTAACACCGGGGAGCTGTTTTTT
- TRBJ1-5 TRBV5-1 few CASSLGHRDTDWPQHF TGCGCCAGCAGCTTGGGTCATAGGGATACGGATTGGCCCCAGCATTTT
- TRBJ1-1 TRBV20-1 few CSARDSGETEAFF TGCAGTGCTAGAGATAGTGGGGAGACTGAAGCTTTCTTT
TRBD1 TRBJ1-2 TRBV30 - CACDRAPGYTF TGTGCCTGTGACAGGGCTCCCGGCTACACCTTC
TRBD2 TRBJ2-1 TRBV20-1 medium-sized CSASGRTSGYNEQFF TGCAGTGCTAGTGGGAGGACTAGCGGCTACAATGAGCAGTTCTTC
- TRBJ2-7 TRBV12-3/TRBV12-4 - CASSLVPEGIHEQYF TGTGCCAGCAGTTTAGTTCCGGAGGGTATCCACGAGCAGTACTTC
TRBD2 TRBJ2-6 TRBV12-3/TRBV12-4 - CASSVATSGRTLFSGANVLTF TGTGCCAGCAGTGTCGCGACTAGCGGGAGGACTCTATTCTCTGGGGCCAACGTCCTGACTTTC
TRBD1 TRBJ1-2 TRBV20-1 few CSATGTGDGYGYTF TGCAGTGCTACGGGGACAGGGGACGGCTATGGCTACACCTTC
- TRBJ2-3 TRBV20-1 - CSASGQGTDTQYF TGCAGTGCTAGTGGGCAGGGGACAGATACGCAGTATTTT
- TRBJ1-1 TRBV28 few CASSSRGIMNTEAFF TGTGCCAGCAGTTCTCGTGGGATAATGAACACTGAAGCTTTCTTT
- TRBJ1-2 TRBV20-1 medium-sized CSAPRHPFNYGYTF TGCAGTGCTCCGAGGCACCCGTTTAACTATGGCTACACCTTC
TRBD2 TRBJ2-3 TRBV2 - CASSPDGLAEDTQYF TGTGCCAGCAGCCCAGACGGACTAGCGGAAGATACGCAGTATTTT
TRBD1 TRBJ2-5 TRBV5-1 - CASSLDPTGWGETQYF TGCGCCAGCAGCTTGGACCCGACAGGGTGGGGTGAGACCCAGTACTTC
- TRBJ2-3 TRBV27 few CASSLNRADTQYF TGTGCCAGCAGTTTAAACAGGGCAGATACGCAGTATTTT
- TRBJ1-4 TRBV5-1 - CASSWGRDSTNEKLFF TGCGCCAGCAGCTGGGGACGAGATTCAACTAATGAAAAACTGTTTTTT
TRBD2 TRBJ2-7 TRBV20-1 - CSATGTSGRGYEQYF TGCAGTGCTACAGGGACTAGCGGGAGAGGCTACGAGCAGTACTTC
- TRBJ1-6 TRBV27 few CASSLNPSGGANSPLHF TGTGCCAGCAGTTTAAACCCGAGCGGGGGCGCGAATTCACCCCTCCACTTT
TRBD1 TRBJ2-1 TRBV24-1 few CATSDGDRAVSDNEQFF TGTGCCACCAGTGACGGGGACAGGGCGGTTTCTGACAATGAGCAGTTCTTC
- TRBJ2-2 TRBV13 - CASSRLSEMSGELFF TGTGCCAGCAGCCGCCTCTCGGAAATGTCCGGGGAGCTGTTTTTT
TRBD1 TRBJ2-7 TRBV15 medium-sized CATSRDRTSYEQYF TGTGCCACCAGCAGGGACAGGACCTCCTACGAGCAGTACTTC
- TRBJ2-7 TRBV6-1 many CASRGEFYEQYF TGTGCCAGCAGGGGTGAGTTCTACGAGCAGTACTTC
TRBD2 TRBJ2-1 TRBV4-2 few CASSQGSGNNEQFF TGTGCCAGCAGCCAAGGCAGCGGGAACAATGAGCAGTTCTTC
TRBD1 TRBJ1-2 TRBV6-1 - CASSPTGDNNYGYTF TGTGCCAGCAGCCCGACAGGGGACAACAACTATGGCTACACCTTC
- TRBJ1-2 TRBV2 few CASAGRNYGYTF TGTGCCAGTGCGGGACGGAACTATGGCTACACCTTC
TRBD1 TRBJ1-2 TRBV28 - CASSIGQAGGYTF TGTGCCAGCAGTATCGGACAGGCGGGTGGCTACACCTTC
- TRBJ2-1 TRBV27 medium-sized CASRPGAQFIPNEQFF TGTGCCAGCAGACCAGGGGCACAGTTTATACCTAATGAGCAGTTCTTC
TRBD1 TRBJ2-7 TRBV28 - CASTSDRDYEQYF TGTGCCAGCACCTCGGACAGGGACTACGAGCAGTACTTC
- TRBJ2-6 TRBV6-5 few CASSFLSGANVLTF TGTGCCAGCAGTTTTCTGTCTGGGGCCAACGTCCTGACTTTC
- TRBJ2-3 TRBV28 - CASSLPSALTDTQYF TGTGCCAGCAGTTTACCTAGCGCCCTCACAGATACGCAGTATTTT
TRBD2 TRBJ2-7 TRBV13 many CASSLAGTSGSSGIEQYF TGTGCCAGCAGCCTTGCAGGGACTAGCGGGAGTTCGGGGATCGAGCAGTACTTC
- TRBJ1-1 TRBV12-3/TRBV12-4 many CASSLGALNTEAFF TGTGCCAGCAGCTTAGGGGCTCTGAACACTGAAGCTTTCTTT
- TRBJ2-1 TRBV20-1 - CSAIKANRGSYNEQFF TGCAGTGCTATTAAGGCGAATCGAGGCTCCTACAATGAGCAGTTCTTC
- TRBJ1-2 TRBV5-8 medium-sized CASSLRATDYGYTF TGTGCCAGCAGCTTACGCGCCACGGACTATGGCTACACCTTC
- TRBJ2-7 TRBV9 few CASSPRGLPSYEQYF TGTGCCAGCAGCCCCCGCGGGCTCCCATCCTACGAGCAGTACTTC
- TRBJ2-1 TRBV20-1 few CSARATLGRYNEQFF TGCAGTGCTAGAGCAACTCTAGGCCGCTACAATGAGCAGTTCTTC
TRBD2 TRBJ2-2 TRBV4-2 many CASSQVFGREGRTGELFF TGTGCCAGCAGCCAAGTCTTCGGGCGGGAGGGCCGTACCGGGGAGCTGTTTTTT
- TRBJ1-1 TRBV5-1 - CASSLQYDSEAFF TGCGCCAGCAGCTTGCAGTATGACAGTGAAGCTTTCTTT
TRBD1 TRBJ2-7 TRBV7-2 medium-sized CASRGQGSHEQYF TGTGCCAGCAGGGGACAGGGGAGCCACGAGCAGTACTTC
- TRBJ1-5 TRBV6-2/TRBV6-3 medium-sized CASRKAGHSNQPQHF TGTGCCAGCAGAAAGGCAGGGCACAGCAATCAGCCCCAGCATTTT
- TRBJ2-2 TRBV6-4 medium-sized CASSQQGDTGELFF TGTGCCAGCAGTCAACAGGGAGACACCGGGGAGCTGTTTTTT
TRBD1 TRBJ2-7 TRBV19 few CASSRGQGPSYEQYF TGTGCCAGTAGCAGGGGGCAGGGTCCTTCCTACGAGCAGTACTTC
- TRBJ2-1 TRBV13 - CASSSSVRAHEQFF TGTGCCAGCAGCTCTAGCGTGAGGGCCCATGAGCAGTTCTTC
TRBD2 TRBJ2-7 TRBV24-1 medium-sized CATSSGSYEQYF TGTGCCACCAGTAGCGGGAGTTACGAGCAGTACTTC
- TRBJ2-7 TRBV28 - CASSFSDSEQYF TGTGCCAGCAGTTTTTCTGACTCCGAGCAGTACTTC
- TRBJ2-5 TRBV7-8 - CASNSPDRGLKETQHF TGTGCCAGCAACTCCCCCGACCGTGGATTAAAAGAGACCCAGCACTTC
- TRBJ2-2 TRBV28 few CASGTSNTGELFF TGTGCCAGCGGGACATCGAACACCGGGGAGCTGTTTTTT
- TRBJ1-5 TRBV6-4 - CASSVDSNQPQHF TGTGCCAGCAGTGTCGATAGCAATCAGCCCCAGCATTTT
- TRBJ2-5 TRBV12-3/TRBV12-4 few CASSRIDKGETQYF TGTGCCAGCAGCCGGATTGACAAAGGGGAGACCCAGTACTTC
TRBD2 TRBJ2-7 TRBV2 - CASSRGTSGSEQYF TGTGCCAGCAGCCGAGGGACTAGCGGGAGCGAGCAGTACTTC
TRBD1 TRBJ2-3 TRBV19 few CASSITGATDTQYF TGTGCCAGTAGTATAACAGGGGCCACAGATACGCAGTATTTT
- TRBJ2-3 TRBV15 - CATSRDLVSNHGDTQYF TGTGCCACCAGCAGAGATCTGGTCTCCAACCATGGAGATACGCAGTATTTT
- TRBJ1-3 TRBV20-1 once CSAEDVSSGNTIYF TGCAGTGCGGAGGACGTATCCTCTGGAAACACCATATATTTT
TRBD2 TRBJ2-5 TRBV6-2/TRBV6-3 - CASSYPRTSGTGDETQYF TGTGCCAGCAGTTACCCGCGGACTAGCGGGACAGGAGACGAGACCCAGTACTTC
- TRBJ2-7 TRBV27 - CASSLLYNSGGEQYF TGTGCCAGCAGTCTACTATATAACTCAGGCGGCGAGCAGTACTTC
- TRBJ1-1 TRBV5-1 - CASSLGLQGMTEAFF TGCGCCAGCAGTTTGGGCCTCCAGGGAATGACTGAAGCTTTCTTT
- TRBJ1-1 TRBV10-2 - CASSDWRGTEAFF TGCGCCAGCAGTGACTGGAGGGGGACTGAAGCTTTCTTT
- TRBJ2-2 TRBV11-2 - CASSLRVNRLTSSGELFF TGTGCCAGCAGCTTAAGGGTAAACAGACTTACATCCTCCGGGGAGCTGTTTTTT